These 9 T cell receptor beta chains were all obtained from the same sample, sequenced in a study of cytomegalovirus exposure and HLA in healthy donors. The primer mix had 60 Vbeta and 13 Jbeta primers. Clones were sequenced by immunoSEQ multiplex PCR, and TCRdb holds only the in-frame ones, with some missing. Among 95,000 to 100,000 clones listed, roughly four fifths were seen once. The sample was PBMCs. The receptors shown here come from a man aged 50 to 60 in good health and CMV-seronegative.

This clone has more than one count but fewer than ten. This chain uses TRBV10-2 with TRBJ2-1; TRBD1 matches at 8 bases. Trimming cost V 4 bases and J 0 bases; bases outside gene matches: 5. CDR1 is WSHSY and CDR2 is SAAADI in the germline V gene. The CDR3 totals 16 residues. Here the CDR3 reads CASSVWTGSSYNEQFF. CDR3 bases: TGCGCCAGCAGTGTATGGACAGGGAGCTCCTACAATGAGCAGTTCTTC.

V gene TRBV7-8 combines with J gene TRBJ2-3, with 11 bases identical to TRBD2. With 4 bases clipped from V and 6 bases from J, the junction kept 9 bases outside the gene matches. The CDR3 consists of 16 residues. The germline V gene has CDR1 SGHVS and CDR2 FQNEAQ. The CDR3 DNA reads as TGTGCCAGCAGCTCGACTAGCGGGGCTCTAGGTGATACGCAGTATTTT. It codes for CASSSTSGALGDTQYF.

There are a few counts of this clone. The chain recombines TRBV19 with TRBJ2-7; 8 nucleotides align to TRBD1. The junction had 5 bases not matched to a gene; V was cut back by 4 bases and J by 3 bases. This CDR3 region has 14 residues. Germline V gene data show CDR1 as LNHDA and CDR2 as SQIVND (reference sequence). In DNA, the CDR3 is TGTGCCAGTAGTACTTGGACAGGGCTCTACGAGCAGTACTTC. Translating gives CASSTWTGLYEQYF.

This clone was seen more than once but under ten times. The chain is built from TRBV5-1 and TRBJ2-2, with 7 bases identical to TRBD1. Germline V gives CDR1 SGHRS, CDR2 YFSETQ. The CDR3 is made up of 15 amino acids. V dropped 5 bases and J dropped 1; count of bases not matched to a gene: 5. This chain's CDR3 is CASRRPGGNTGELFF. The CDR3 DNA follows: TGCGCCAGCAGACGCCCAGGGGGGAACACCGGGGAGCTGTTTTTT.

For this clone: This same CDR3 is encoded by further DNA sequences in the sample. The chain is built from TRBV19 and TRBJ1-1, with TRBD1 identical over 7 bases. The length of the CDR3 is 14 residues. The germline V gene encodes CDR1 LNHDA and CDR2 SQIVND (reference sequence). Losses at the gene ends were 4 bases for V and 4 bases for J; bases not matched to a gene: 6. The CDR3 DNA sequence: TGTGCCAGTAGTACCCGACAGGGAGGCACTGAAGCTTTCTTT. The encoded protein is CASSTRQGGTEAFF.

The table lists this clone with a few counts. The chain links TRBV7-3 to TRBJ2-1; 8 bases line up with TRBD1. This CDR3 is 13 amino acids long. Germline CDR1 reads SGHTA; CDR2 reads FQGTGA. The ends lost 5 bases at V and 8 bases at J; junction bases unmatched: 5. The CDR3, as DNA: TGTGCCAGCAGCCTGGACAGGGTCGATGAGCAGTTCTTC. Protein: CASSLDRVDEQFF.

The V call is TRBV28, the J call TRBJ1-5; D is uncertain. The CDR3 spans 13 residues. From germline, CDR1 is MDHEN and CDR2 SYDVKM. V dropped 3 bases and J dropped 3 bases, with 6 bases sitting between them. CDR3 loop: CASSLRDNQPQHF. The CDR3 coding sequence is TGTGCCAGCAGTTTGCGGGACAATCAGCCCCAGCATTTT.

The J gene is TRBJ2-3, the V gene TRBV12-5; D gene unclear. Germline V CDR1 and CDR2: LGHNT, FRNRAP. Trimming cost V 7 bases and J 4 bases, with 9 bases left between them. CDR3 length equals 12 residues. Here the CDR3 DNA reads TGTGCTAGTGCCCCAGTATCAGATACGCAGTATTTT. Translating it yields CASAPVSDTQYF.

This clone was seen more than once but under ten times. The rearrangement uses TRBV6-1 and TRBJ1-4, with TRBD1 as a possible D gene (5 bases). Looked up from germline, CDR1 is MNHNS and CDR2 is SASEGT. The CDR3 contains 14 residues. V gave up 6 bases and J gave up 3 bases, with 11 bases separating them. The CDR3 bases are TGTGCCAGCAGCGCAGGGTCTTCTAATGAAAAACTGTTTTTT. Translated, it gives CASSAGSSNEKLFF.